This TCR beta chain appears in the sequencing data of a study of control samples from healthy donors and cancer patients. Sequenced by immunoSEQ multiplex PCR; TCRdb stores in-frame clones only, minus some. The data show about 94,000 clones, approximately 90% seen once. The CDR3 extends over 14 amino acids. V was clipped by 6 bases and J by 6 bases; unmatched bases: 8. Looked up from germline, CDR1 is SGHTA and CDR2 is FQGTGA. The rearrangement links TRBV7-3 to TRBJ2-7; 10 bases agree with TRBD1. Sequenced input: blood. This receptor was taken from a woman aged 18 to 35 in good health. The CDR3 bases are TGTGCCAGCAGTCGCGGGACAGGGGTGAGCGAGCAGTACTTC. Amino acid sequence: CASSRGTGVSEQYF.